This T cell receptor beta chain is from a study of shared clonotypes between healthy human individuals. As concerns this clone: The antigen remains undetermined.

The assay was carried out at the deep level. The assay was immunoSEQ multiplex PCR, and TCRdb's table has in-frame clones only and misses some. The table lists about 2.2 million clones, about 93% of them singletons. Naivety among CD8 cells was defined by CD45RO negativity and positive CCR7 selection, thereby excluding terminally differentiated effector memory CD45RA+ cells. Healthy HIV-negative adults without recent acute infections or vaccinations served as donors. Study-wide findings and caveats: In general, naive subsets displayed greater estimated richness than memory subsets did. For naive CD4 cells, 4% to 5% of clonotypes were shared across a few donors.

The TCR comes from a man between 18 and 29 years old in good health. Some clones in this sample may be carry-over from other donors' samples. Sequencing used naive CD8+ T cells from PBMCs.

CDR3 nucleotides: TGTGCCAGCAGCTTGTTCAGTCGGCTCTCCTACGAGCAGTACTTC. Translation: CASSLFSRLSYEQYF. The J gene is TRBJ2-5, the V gene TRBV5-6; no clear D. With the DNA end fitting TRBJ2-7 better, the J assignment may be wrong. The germline gives CDR1 SGHDT, CDR2 YYEEEE. The CDR3 is 15 residues long.